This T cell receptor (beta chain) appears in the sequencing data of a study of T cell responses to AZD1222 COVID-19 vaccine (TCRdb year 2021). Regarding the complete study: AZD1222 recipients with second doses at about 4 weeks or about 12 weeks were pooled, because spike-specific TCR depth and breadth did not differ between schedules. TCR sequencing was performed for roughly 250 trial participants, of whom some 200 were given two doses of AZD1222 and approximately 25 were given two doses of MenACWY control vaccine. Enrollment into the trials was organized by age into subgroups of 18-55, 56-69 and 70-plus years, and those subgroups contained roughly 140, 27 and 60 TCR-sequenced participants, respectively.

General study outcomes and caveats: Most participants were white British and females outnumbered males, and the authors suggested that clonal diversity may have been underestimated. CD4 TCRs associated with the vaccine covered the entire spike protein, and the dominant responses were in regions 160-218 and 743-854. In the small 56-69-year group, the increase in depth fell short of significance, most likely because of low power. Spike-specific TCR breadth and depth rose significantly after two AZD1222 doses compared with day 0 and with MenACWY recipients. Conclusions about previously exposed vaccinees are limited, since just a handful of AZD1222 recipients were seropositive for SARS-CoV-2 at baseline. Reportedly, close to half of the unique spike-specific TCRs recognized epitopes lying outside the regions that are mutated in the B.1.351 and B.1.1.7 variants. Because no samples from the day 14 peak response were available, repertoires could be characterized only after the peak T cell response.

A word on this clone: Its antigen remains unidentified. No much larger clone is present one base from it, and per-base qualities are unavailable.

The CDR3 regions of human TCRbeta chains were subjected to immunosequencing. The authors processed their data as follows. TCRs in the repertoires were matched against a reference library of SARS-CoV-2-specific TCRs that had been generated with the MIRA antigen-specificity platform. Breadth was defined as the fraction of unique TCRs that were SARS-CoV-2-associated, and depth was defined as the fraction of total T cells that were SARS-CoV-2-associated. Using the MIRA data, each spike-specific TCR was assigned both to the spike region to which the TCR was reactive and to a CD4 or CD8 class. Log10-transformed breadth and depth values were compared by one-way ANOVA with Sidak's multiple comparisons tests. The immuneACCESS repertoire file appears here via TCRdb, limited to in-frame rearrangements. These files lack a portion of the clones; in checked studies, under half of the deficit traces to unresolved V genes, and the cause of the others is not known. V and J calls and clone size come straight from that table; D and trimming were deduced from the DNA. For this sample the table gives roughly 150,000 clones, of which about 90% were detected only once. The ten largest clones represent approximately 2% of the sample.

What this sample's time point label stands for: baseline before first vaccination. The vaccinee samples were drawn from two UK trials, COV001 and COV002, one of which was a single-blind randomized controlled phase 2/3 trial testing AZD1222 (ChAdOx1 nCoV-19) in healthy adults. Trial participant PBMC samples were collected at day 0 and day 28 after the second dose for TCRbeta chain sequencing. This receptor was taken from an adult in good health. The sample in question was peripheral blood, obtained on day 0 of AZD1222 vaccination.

The CDR3 amino acid sequence is: CASSETGGSYEQYF. The DNA reads TGTGCCAGCAGTGAGACAGGGGGAAGCTACGAGCAGTACTTC. The chain is assembled from TRBV6-1 and TRBJ2-7, and 9 junction bases match TRBD1. CDR1 and CDR2 were assigned from the germline V gene as MNHNS and SASEGT. The CDR3 starts with the cysteine, ends with the phenylalanine, and has 14 residues. Only the CDR3 DNA stays, 42 bases, in frame from base 1. The V end gives up 3 bases and the J end 3 bases, leaving 3 bases in the junction not matched to a gene.